The sequence of this TCR beta chain was determined in a study of T cell changes during pregnancy in multiple sclerosis. Trimming at V came to 3 bases and at J to 7 bases, leaving 10 bases not matched to a gene. The germline CDR1 and CDR2 sequences are SGHRS and YFSETQ. This CDR3 comprises 15 residues. Profiling relied on immunoSEQ multiplex PCR, and the TCRdb table lists in-frame clones only, not all of them. The sample consists of 60,000 or so clones, roughly 93% of them appearing once. The sample was CD4+ T cells from peripheral blood mononuclear cells, taken before pregnancy. This receptor was taken from a female donor with multiple sclerosis, enrolled in a pregnancy study. The rearrangement uses TRBV5-1 and TRBJ1-2; 9 nucleotides align to TRBD1. This CDR3 reads CASSSTGTGYRGYTF. CDR3 sequence (DNA): TGCGCCAGCAGCTCCACCGGGACAGGGTACCGTGGCTACACCTTC.